These T cell receptor beta chains were read from a single sample in a study of T-cell memory formation after mild COVID-19. A single record per CDR3 protein comes from TCRdb applying MiXCR to the 5' RACE reads. The sample lists some 210,000 distinct CDR3 sequences, 27% occurring once. Material for sequencing was PBMCs or a T cell subset sorted from them (not recorded which). The receptors stem from an adult woman who had mild COVID-19 (a few samples of this study predate the infection). Cell type and time point are not known. The CDR3 runs from the conserved cysteine through the conserved F or W. Each record gives: J gene, D gene, clone size, V gene, CDR3 DNA, CDR3 protein. The D gene is left open where the match is weak. Size tells how often a clone was seen (once, few, many) or the class of an expanded clone, and some rows leave it out.

J gene: TRBJ2-1; D gene: .; clone size: few; V gene: TRBV6-5; CDR3 DNA: TGTGCCAGCAGTTACTCCCCTTGGGGGACCTACAATGAGCAGTTCTTC; CDR3 protein: CASSYSPWGTYNEQFF
J gene: TRBJ2-7; D gene: TRBD2; clone size: .; V gene: TRBV3-1; CDR3 DNA: TGTGCCAGCAGCCAAGATTGGGGGGGGGCCTACGAGCAGTACTTC; CDR3 protein: CASSQDWGGAYEQYF
J gene: TRBJ2-7; D gene: .; clone size: .; V gene: TRBV27; CDR3 DNA: TGTGCCAGCAGTCGACAGGTACCCTACGAGCAGTACTTC; CDR3 protein: CASSRQVPYEQYF
J gene: TRBJ1-1; D gene: .; clone size: .; V gene: TRBV7-9; CDR3 DNA: TGTGCCAGCAGCTTCCGACACACTGAAGCTTTCTTT; CDR3 protein: CASSFRHTEAFF
J gene: TRBJ2-4; D gene: .; clone size: .; V gene: TRBV18; CDR3 DNA: TGTGCCAGCTCACCACCGAAGGGGTTGGCCAAAAACATTCAGTACTTC; CDR3 protein: CASSPPKGLAKNIQYF
J gene: TRBJ2-5; D gene: .; clone size: many; V gene: TRBV14; CDR3 DNA: TGTGCCAGCAGCCAACAAGAGACCCAGTACTTC; CDR3 protein: CASSQQETQYF
J gene: TRBJ2-2; D gene: .; clone size: .; V gene: TRBV3-1; CDR3 DNA: TGTGCCAGCAGCCAAGGTGGAGGGCCGAACACCGGGGAGCTGTTTTTT; CDR3 protein: CASSQGGGPNTGELFF
J gene: TRBJ2-3; D gene: TRBD2; clone size: .; V gene: TRBV20-1; CDR3 DNA: TGCAGTGTGCGGGAGGGCCCAGATACGCAGTATTTT; CDR3 protein: CSVREGPDTQYF
J gene: TRBJ2-3; D gene: TRBD2; clone size: .; V gene: TRBV20-1; CDR3 DNA: TGCAGTGCTAGACTAGCGGGAGCCCCAGATACGCAGTATTTT; CDR3 protein: CSARLAGAPDTQYF
J gene: TRBJ2-1; D gene: .; clone size: many; V gene: TRBV5-1; CDR3 DNA: TGCGCCAGCAGCTTGGAGGCAGGGGCCTACAATGAGCAGTTCTTC; CDR3 protein: CASSLEAGAYNEQFF
J gene: TRBJ1-5; D gene: TRBD1; clone size: .; V gene: TRBV2; CDR3 DNA: TGTGCCAGCAGTCTCTCCGGGACAGGGAGTGTTCAGCCCCAGCATTTT; CDR3 protein: CASSLSGTGSVQPQHF
J gene: TRBJ2-3; D gene: .; clone size: .; V gene: TRBV11-3; CDR3 DNA: TGTGCCAGCAGCCCTCGCCTCGATCCCACAGATACGCAGTATTTT; CDR3 protein: CASSPRLDPTDTQYF
J gene: TRBJ2-1; D gene: .; clone size: .; V gene: TRBV12-3/TRBV12-4; CDR3 DNA: TGTGCCAGCAGTTTTACGACTGGGGAGCAGTTCTTC; CDR3 protein: CASSFTTGEQFF
J gene: TRBJ2-4; D gene: .; clone size: .; V gene: TRBV5-1; CDR3 DNA: TGCGCCAGCAGCTTGGCCGGCGCAGGGGCCAAAAACATTCAGTACTTC; CDR3 protein: CASSLAGAGAKNIQYF
J gene: TRBJ2-1; D gene: .; clone size: few; V gene: TRBV15; CDR3 DNA: TGTGCCACCAGCAGAGCCACGGGACTTTACAATGAGCAGTTCTTC; CDR3 protein: CATSRATGLYNEQFF
J gene: TRBJ2-2; D gene: .; clone size: .; V gene: TRBV10-3; CDR3 DNA: TGTGCCATCAGTCGGACGGAGACCGGGGAGCTGTTTTTT; CDR3 protein: CAISRTETGELFF
J gene: TRBJ1-5; D gene: .; clone size: .; V gene: TRBV29-1; CDR3 DNA: TGCAGCGTTGCAGGGTCCAATCAGCCCCAGCATTTT; CDR3 protein: CSVAGSNQPQHF
J gene: TRBJ2-5; D gene: .; clone size: few; V gene: TRBV2; CDR3 DNA: TGTGCCAGCAAGTACCAAGAGACCCAGTACTTC; CDR3 protein: CASKYQETQYF
J gene: TRBJ2-7; D gene: TRBD1; clone size: few; V gene: TRBV29-1; CDR3 DNA: TGCAGCGTTGACCTCAGGGGGCGCACCTACGAGCAGTACTTC; CDR3 protein: CSVDLRGRTYEQYF
J gene: TRBJ2-1; D gene: TRBD2; clone size: few; V gene: TRBV7-9; CDR3 DNA: TGTGCCAGCAGCTCGATAGGAAGCAACGGACTAGCGGGAAGTAGTGAGCAGTTCTTC; CDR3 protein: CASSSIGSNGLAGSSEQFF
J gene: TRBJ2-6; D gene: TRBD1; clone size: once; V gene: TRBV4-1; CDR3 DNA: TGCGCCAGCAGCCAAGAGCTCGGACAGGGCTTCTCTGGGGCCAACGTCCTGACTTTC; CDR3 protein: CASSQELGQGFSGANVLTF
J gene: TRBJ2-1; D gene: .; clone size: .; V gene: TRBV7-6; CDR3 DNA: TGTGCCAGCAGCTTAGAATGGGGCTCCTACAATGAGCAGTTCTTC; CDR3 protein: CASSLEWGSYNEQFF
J gene: TRBJ1-2; D gene: TRBD1; clone size: few; V gene: TRBV4-3; CDR3 DNA: TGCGCCAGCAGCCTCCGATTTGTGACAGGGGAGGACTATGGCTACACCTTC; CDR3 protein: CASSLRFVTGEDYGYTF
J gene: TRBJ2-2; D gene: TRBD1; clone size: few; V gene: TRBV7-9; CDR3 DNA: TGTGCCAGCAGCTCCAAATTTCTACAGGGGACCCAACGGACCGGGGAGCTGTTTTTT; CDR3 protein: CASSSKFLQGTQRTGELFF
J gene: TRBJ1-1; D gene: TRBD1; clone size: .; V gene: TRBV12-3/TRBV12-4; CDR3 DNA: TGTGCCAGCAGTCCCCACAGGGGCCGAGGGACTGAAGCTTTCTTT; CDR3 protein: CASSPHRGRGTEAFF
J gene: TRBJ1-1; D gene: .; clone size: .; V gene: TRBV20-1; CDR3 DNA: TGCAGTGCTCCCAGGGCCTCGAACACTGAAGCTTTCTTT; CDR3 protein: CSAPRASNTEAFF
J gene: TRBJ2-1; D gene: .; clone size: .; V gene: TRBV6-4; CDR3 DNA: TGTGCCAGCAGTGACCCCCTCGGTGAGCAGTTCTTC; CDR3 protein: CASSDPLGEQFF
J gene: TRBJ2-1; D gene: .; clone size: many; V gene: TRBV5-1; CDR3 DNA: TGCGCCAGCAGCCCCACCGGGAATGAGCAGTTCTTC; CDR3 protein: CASSPTGNEQFF
J gene: TRBJ1-5; D gene: TRBD1; clone size: .; V gene: TRBV6-5; CDR3 DNA: TGTGCCAGCAGCTGGGGACAGGGCAATCAGCCCCAGCATTTT; CDR3 protein: CASSWGQGNQPQHF
J gene: TRBJ2-3; D gene: .; clone size: .; V gene: TRBV24-1; CDR3 DNA: TGTGCCACCGGAGGTTTCGCGGGTACAGATACGCAGTATTTT; CDR3 protein: CATGGFAGTDTQYF
J gene: TRBJ1-1; D gene: TRBD1; clone size: .; V gene: TRBV6-2/TRBV6-3; CDR3 DNA: TGTGCCAGCAGCATCAGACAGGGGAGGCCTGAAGCTTTCTTT; CDR3 protein: CASSIRQGRPEAFF
J gene: TRBJ2-5; D gene: .; clone size: .; V gene: TRBV29-1; CDR3 DNA: TGCAGCGTTGAAGCTAGCTCCGAGACCCAGTACTTC; CDR3 protein: CSVEASSETQYF
J gene: TRBJ1-5; D gene: .; clone size: .; V gene: TRBV19; CDR3 DNA: TGTGCCAGTAGTATAGACAGCCGGAATCAGCCCCAGCATTTT; CDR3 protein: CASSIDSRNQPQHF
J gene: TRBJ2-5; D gene: .; clone size: few; V gene: TRBV6-1; CDR3 DNA: TGTGCCAGCAGTGAATCCCGCTACTCTTCCCAGTACTTC; CDR3 protein: CASSESRYSSQYF
J gene: TRBJ2-3; D gene: .; clone size: .; V gene: TRBV5-6; CDR3 DNA: TGTGCCAGCAGCCCTACGGGGGATGAAACAGATACGCAGTATTTT; CDR3 protein: CASSPTGDETDTQYF
J gene: TRBJ2-3; D gene: .; clone size: many; V gene: TRBV5-1; CDR3 DNA: TGCGCCAGCAGCTTCGGAAGCACAGATACGCAGTATTTT; CDR3 protein: CASSFGSTDTQYF
J gene: TRBJ2-3; D gene: TRBD2; clone size: few; V gene: TRBV6-4; CDR3 DNA: TGTGCCAGCAGACGAAGCGGGGTGGGAGATACGCAGTATTTT; CDR3 protein: CASRRSGVGDTQYF
J gene: TRBJ1-2; D gene: TRBD1; clone size: .; V gene: TRBV5-1; CDR3 DNA: TGCGCCAGCAGCTTACTACAGGGGCTGGGGAGCTATGGCTACACCTTC; CDR3 protein: CASSLLQGLGSYGYTF
J gene: TRBJ2-7; D gene: TRBD1; clone size: many; V gene: TRBV7-2; CDR3 DNA: TGTGCCAGCACCGGGACAGGGCGCTACGAGCAGTACTTC; CDR3 protein: CASTGTGRYEQYF
J gene: TRBJ1-2; D gene: .; clone size: few; V gene: TRBV9; CDR3 DNA: TGTGCCAGCAGCGAAGGAAGAGAGGGGTATGGCTACACCTTC; CDR3 protein: CASSEGREGYGYTF
J gene: TRBJ2-2; D gene: .; clone size: .; V gene: TRBV6-5; CDR3 DNA: TGTGCCAGCGGTGTCACGGGGGAGCTGTTTTTT; CDR3 protein: CASGVTGELFF
J gene: TRBJ1-2; D gene: .; clone size: .; V gene: TRBV6-6; CDR3 DNA: TGTGCCAGCAGTTACCATTCGGGGGACACGGTCGGCTACACCTTC; CDR3 protein: CASSYHSGDTVGYTF
J gene: TRBJ2-7; D gene: .; clone size: .; V gene: TRBV3-1; CDR3 DNA: TGTGCCAGCAGCCAAGCGAACCGGGGGTACGAGCAGTACTTC; CDR3 protein: CASSQANRGYEQYF
J gene: TRBJ2-2; D gene: .; clone size: .; V gene: TRBV4-2; CDR3 DNA: TGTGCCAGCAGCCAAGGGTCTCGGGCCGAGGACACCGGGGAGCTGTTTTTT; CDR3 protein: CASSQGSRAEDTGELFF
J gene: TRBJ2-1; D gene: TRBD1; clone size: few; V gene: TRBV4-1; CDR3 DNA: TGCGCCAGCAGCCGAACACCGGGACAGGGAGCTATTCCAAGCAATGAGCAGTTCTTC; CDR3 protein: CASSRTPGQGAIPSNEQFF